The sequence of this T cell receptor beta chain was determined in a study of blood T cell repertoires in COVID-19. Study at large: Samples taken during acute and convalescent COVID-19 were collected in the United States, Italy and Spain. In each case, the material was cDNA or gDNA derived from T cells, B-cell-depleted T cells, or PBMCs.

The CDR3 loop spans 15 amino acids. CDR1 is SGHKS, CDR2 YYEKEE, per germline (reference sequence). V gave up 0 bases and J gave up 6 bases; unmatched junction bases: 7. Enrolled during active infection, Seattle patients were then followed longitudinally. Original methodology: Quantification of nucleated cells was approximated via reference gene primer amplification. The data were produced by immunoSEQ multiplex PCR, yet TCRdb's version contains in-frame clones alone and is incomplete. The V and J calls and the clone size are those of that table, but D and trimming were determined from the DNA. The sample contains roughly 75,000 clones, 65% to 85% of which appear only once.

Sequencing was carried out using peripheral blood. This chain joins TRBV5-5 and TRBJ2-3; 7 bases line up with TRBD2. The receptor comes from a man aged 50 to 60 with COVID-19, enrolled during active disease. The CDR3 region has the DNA TGTGCCAGCAGCTTGGACTGGGAGGGACGGGATACGCAGTATTTT. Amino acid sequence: CASSLDWEGRDTQYF.